This TCR beta chain was identified during a study of OX40 agonist ivuxolimab in advanced cancers. Looking at the study overall: Eligibility rules accepted prior anti-PD-1, anti-PD-L1 or anti-CTLA-4 therapy, and roughly 42% had some.

V lost 3 bases, J lost 7 bases, and 8 bases stayed unmatched. Looked up from germline, CDR1 is GTSNPN and CDR2 is SVGIG (reference sequence). The CDR3 is made up of 14 amino acids. The table came from immunoSEQ multiplex PCR; TCRdb's copy has only in-frame clones and leaves some out. This repertoire shows about 110,000 clones, less than 95% found once; its top ten account for roughly 0.66%. The starting material was CD4+ or CD8+ T cells sorted from blood, obtained in a trial of the OX40 agonist ivuxolimab. The TCR sequence derives from an adult with an advanced solid tumor such as melanoma, head and neck, liver or kidney cancer. V usage is TRBV30 and J usage is TRBJ2-2, with 7 bases fitting TRBD2. The CDR3 loop reads CAWRTREGNGELFF. DNA of the CDR3: TGTGCCTGGAGGACAAGGGAGGGGAACGGGGAGCTGTTTTTT.